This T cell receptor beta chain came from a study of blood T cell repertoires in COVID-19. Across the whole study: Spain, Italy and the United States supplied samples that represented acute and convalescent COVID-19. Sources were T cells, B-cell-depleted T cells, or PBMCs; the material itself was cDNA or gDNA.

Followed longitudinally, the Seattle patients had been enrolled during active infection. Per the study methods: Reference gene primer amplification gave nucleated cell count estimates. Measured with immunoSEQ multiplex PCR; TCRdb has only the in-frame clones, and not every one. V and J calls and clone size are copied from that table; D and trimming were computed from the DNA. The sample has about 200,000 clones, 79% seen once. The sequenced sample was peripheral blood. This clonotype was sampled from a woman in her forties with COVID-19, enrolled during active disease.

The CDR3: CASRWASGELFF. The CDR3 coding sequence is TGTGCCAGCAGGTGGGCCTCCGGGGAGCTGTTTTTT. The chain couples TRBV12-3 or TRBV12-4 to TRBJ2-2; D remains unclear. The CDR3 is made up of 12 amino acids. V shed 6 bases and J shed 6 bases, with 8 bases lying between them.